This record covers a single T cell receptor beta chain. Its specificity is not known. RNA transcripts were the template for amplifying TCR beta CDR3 regions. With the HTBI primer set, the TCR CDR3 went through a first round of RT-PCR. TCRdb reanalysed the multiplex PCR reads using MiXCR and keeps one entry per CDR3 protein. The data show a few hundred thousand distinct CDR3 sequences, with around 13% seen just once and around a fifth held by the top ten. This sample was included in a study of T cells in Graves' hyperthyroidism and ophthalmopathy. Findings and caveats of the study: Ophthalmopathy stood apart from stable hyperthyroidism in a 13 V-J model.

Those patients with uncontrolled infection, other autoimmune disease, pregnancy or lactation were excluded. Thyroid ultrasound and orbital computed tomography, with clinical symptoms and serum thyroxine and TRAb, informed diagnoses. Trimming pared 6 bases from V and 1 base from J, leaving 7 bases between. Per the germline V gene, CDR1 is SGHRS and CDR2 is YFSETQ. The CDR3 totals 13 residues. The source material was blood. The rearrangement uses TRBV5-1 and TRBJ2-2; D is undetermined. The sequence was collected from a woman in her thirties with Graves' ophthalmopathy. The CDR3 sequence: CASTPLNTGELFF. The CDR3 region has the DNA TGCGCCAGCACGCCACTGAACACCGGGGAGCTGTTTTTT.